This T cell receptor beta chain was recovered during a study of CD8 T cells in Susac syndrome. Random hexamers were used to reverse transcribe the RNA input (roughly 0.5 to 1 ug). TCRdb re-called the immunoSEQ multiplex PCR reads with MiXCR, one entry per CDR3 protein. Seen here are approximately 100,000 distinct CDR3 sequences, around 94% observed once, and the top ten hold over 0.35%. Trimming took 2 bases from V and 4 from J, leaving 24 bases between them. CDR3 length: 17 residues. Germline V gene data show CDR1 as DFQATT and CDR2 as SNEGSKA (reference sequence). This clonotype is a singleton in its sample.

The receptor comes from a human donor with Susac syndrome. The V gene is TRBV20-1, the J gene TRBJ2-7, with D perhaps given as TRBD1 or TRBD2 (6 bases each). The sample consisted of CD8+ T cells from PBMCs. CDR3 sequence reads: CSARNVARVGGGYEQYF. In DNA, the CDR3 is TGCAGTGCTAGAAACGTGGCGCGGGTCGGGGGCGGGTACGAGCAGTACTTC.